One sample yielded the 17 T cell receptor beta chains listed below, sequenced in a study of a mutant IDH1 vaccine in newly diagnosed glioma. The time point was: week 23, last vaccination. With topical imiquimod, each dose of the vaccine consisted of 300 ug of mutant IDH1 20-mer peptide. No antigen has been assigned to these receptors. Here immunoSEQ multiplex PCR was the method, and the copy in TCRdb shows in-frame clones only, minus some. The data hold over 45,000 clones, with about four fifths observed a single time. The specimen comprised PBMCs, sampled from a glioma patient whose treatment included an IDH1 peptide vaccine. The receptors derive from a middle-aged man with glioma.

This clone showed up just a few times. The rearrangement links TRBV4-2 to TRBJ2-7; perhaps TRBD2 as D (5 bases). Germline values: CDR1 LGHNA, CDR2 YNFKEQ. The CDR3 is 15 amino acids. Trimming pared 0 bases from V and 2 bases from J, leaving 11 bases between. For the CDR3, the DNA is TGTGCCAGCAGCCAAGACGCCGGGATCACCTACGAGCAGTACTTC. Translation: CASSQDAGITYEQYF.

This clone was seen repeatedly, ten times or more. This sequence joins TRBV19 and TRBJ2-3; D may be TRBD1 (6 bases). V was pared by 6 bases and J by 4 bases, with 14 bases between. CDR1 is LNHDA and CDR2 is SQIVND in the germline V gene (reference sequence). This CDR3 is 14 amino acids long. CDR3 nucleotide sequence: TGTGCCAGTAGCAAAACCTCAGGGGCAGATACGCAGTATTTT. It codes for CASSKTSGADTQYF.

In its sample, this clone was seen once. CDR3 nucleotide sequence: TGTGCCAGCAGCCCGGGACAGGGGGACTACGAGCAGTACTTC. Protein product: CASSPGQGDYEQYF. The chain carries TRBV7-8 and TRBJ2-7, with 11 bases identical to TRBD1. Germline assignment: CDR1 SGHVS and CDR2 FQNEAQ. J was trimmed by 3 bases and V by 5 bases; bases with no gene match: 3. The CDR3 has 14 residues.

The rearrangement links TRBV11-3 to TRBJ2-7; the D is unclear. Germline-derived CDR1 and CDR2 are SGHNT and YENEEA. Between the trimmed V and J ends, which lost 3 bases and 6 bases, there was a span of 15 bases. The CDR3 runs to 14 residues. CDR3 region: CASSFSHRSSEQYF. DNA for the CDR3: TGTGCCAGCAGCTTTTCACACCGAAGCTCCGAGCAGTACTTC.

V and J are TRBV19 and TRBJ1-4; TRBD1 matches 9 bases. CDR3 size: 17 residues. J lost 4 bases, V lost 5 bases, and 11 bases had no gene match. The germline V gene encodes CDR1 LNHDA and CDR2 SQIVND (reference sequence). The CDR3 protein is CASSPWDRAFGNEKLFF. In DNA, the CDR3 is TGTGCCAGTAGTCCTTGGGACAGGGCATTTGGTAATGAAAAACTGTTTTTT.

CDR3 in amino acids: CSVDLWDRVDYGYTF. CDR3 nucleotide sequence: TGCAGCGTTGACCTTTGGGACAGAGTGGATTATGGCTACACCTTC. V and J are TRBV29-1 and TRBJ1-2; 7 nucleotides line up with TRBD1. Germline-derived CDR1 and CDR2 are SQVTM and ANQGSEA. Unmatched junction bases numbered 12, after V lost 3 bases and J lost 5 bases. This CDR3 is 15 amino acids long.

The CDR3 loop reads CAWSVGLAPTDTQYF. CDR3 bases: TGTGCCTGGAGTGTAGGGCTAGCCCCCACAGATACGCAGTATTTT. The V call is TRBV30, the J call TRBJ2-3; tentative D call: TRBD2 (5 bases). Looked up from germline, CDR1 is GTSNPN and CDR2 is SVGIG (reference sequence). V dropped 0 bases and J dropped 2 bases, with 12 bases sitting between them. The CDR3 is made up of 15 amino acids.

The rearrangement links TRBV7-9 to TRBJ1-5, with D hard to call. Trimming removed 3 bases from V and 3 bases from J, with 9 bases in between. Per the germline V gene, CDR1 is SEHNR and CDR2 is FQNEAQ (reference sequence). The CDR3 consists of 14 residues. The CDR3 DNA reads as TGTGCCAGCAGCTTCACTGATAACAATCAGCCCCAGCATTTT. It translates to CASSFTDNNQPQHF.

The rearrangement uses TRBV9 and TRBJ1-4; 7 bases fit TRBD1. This CDR3 has 15 residues. Germline CDR1 reads SGDLS; CDR2 reads YYNGEE. V trimming: 0 bases; J trimming: 11 bases; junction bases outside the gene matches: 10. This CDR3 reads CASSVGGTGTVKLFF. The CDR3 nucleotides are TGTGCCAGCAGCGTAGGGGGGACGGGGACAGTCAAACTGTTTTTT.

This clone was recorded once. V usage is TRBV5-6 and J usage is TRBJ1-5; TRBD1 agrees at 10 bases. The CDR3 is 15 residues long. Trimming removed 2 bases from V and 6 bases from J; junction bases left unmatched: 5. CDR1 SGHDT and CDR2 YYEEEE come from the germline V gene. CDR3 in amino acids: CASSLRTGGFQPQHF. DNA of the CDR3: TGTGCCAGCAGCTTAAGGACAGGGGGGTTTCAGCCCCAGCATTTT. Together with reference TRBV5-6 and TRBJ1-5, the CDR3 gives the full variable domain: DAGVTQSPTHLIKTRGQQVTLRCSPKSGHDTVSWYQQALGQGPQFIFQYYEEEERQRGNFPDRFSGHQFPNYSSELNVNALLLGDSALYLCASSLRTGGFQPQHFGDGTRLSIL.

The CDR3: CASGLVLLGSGKLYEQYF. CDR3 DNA: TGTGCTAGTGGTTTGGTACTTCTAGGTAGCGGAAAACTCTACGAGCAGTACTTC. The chain carries TRBV12-5 and TRBJ2-7, with D possibly TRBD2 on 6 matching bases. The CDR3 runs to 18 residues. V lost 0 bases and J lost 3, with 21 bases in between. Germline V gene sequence: CDR1 LGHNT, CDR2 FRNRAP.

In regard to this clone: This same CDR3 is encoded by further DNA sequences in the sample. V usage is TRBV7-9 and J usage is TRBJ2-7; TRBD2 aligns across 7 bases. Unmatched junction bases numbered 1, after V lost 1 base and J lost 1 base. CDR1 SEHNR and CDR2 FQNEAQ come from the germline V gene (reference sequence). The CDR3 covers 14 residues. In nucleotides, the CDR3 is TGTGCCAGCAGCTTAGGGGGGGGATCCTACGAGCAGTACTTC. Translated, it gives CASSLGGGSYEQYF.

This chain links TRBV5-1 with TRBJ1-2, with TRBD1 identical over 8 bases. Germline-derived CDR1 and CDR2 are SGHRS and YFSETQ. This CDR3 has 13 residues. V shed 4 bases and J 4 bases; nucleotides not matched to a gene: 3. As DNA, the CDR3 is TGCGCCAGCAGCGTAGACAGGGGCTATGGCTACACCTTC. Its protein is CASSVDRGYGYTF.

The chain uses TRBV6-5 and TRBJ2-7; D is unresolved. The CDR3 is 11 residues long. The ends were cut back, 8 bases at V and 8 bases at J, with 13 bases in the middle. Germline CDR1 MNHEY, CDR2 SVGAGI. In DNA, the CDR3 is TGTGCCAGCGGGGTCGGGCTCCAGCAGTACTTC. Its protein product is CASGVGLQQYF.

The chain employs TRBV15 and TRBJ1-2; D is possibly TRBD1 (6 bases). The CDR3 consists of 13 residues. Trimming removed 5 bases from V and 4 bases from J, with 11 bases in between. The V gene's germline CDR1 is LNHNV and CDR2 YYDKDF (reference sequence). The CDR3 loop reads CATSFDRSYGYTF. The CDR3 coding sequence is TGTGCCACCAGCTTTGACAGGTCCTATGGCTACACCTTC.

The V and J genes are TRBV5-1 and TRBJ2-7; tentative D call: TRBD1 (6 bases). This CDR3 has 13 amino acids. The germline gives CDR1 SGHRS, CDR2 YFSETQ. Between the trimmed V and J ends, which lost 4 bases and 6 bases, there was a span of 14 bases. CDR3 nucleotide sequence: TGCGCCAGCAGCCTTTACGGGGACATCGAGCAGTACTTC. It is translated as CASSLYGDIEQYF.

This clone occurred a few times. The chain recombines TRBV2 with TRBJ2-7; perhaps TRBD1 as D (5 bases). Germline V CDR1 and CDR2: SNHLY, FYNNEI. CDR3 size: 13 residues. V dropped 1 base and J dropped 7 bases, with 11 bases sitting between them. The DNA of the CDR3 is TGTGCCAGCAGTGAAGGGGGCGACTCGGAGCAGTACTTC. This gives the protein CASSEGGDSEQYF. Drawing the rest from reference TRBV2 and TRBJ2-7, the complete variable domain is EPEVTQTPSHQVTQMGQEVILRCVPISNHLYFYWYRQILGQKVEFLVSFYNNEISEKSEIFDDQFSVERPDGSNFTLKIRSTKLEDSAMYFCASSEGGDSEQYFGPGTRLTVT.